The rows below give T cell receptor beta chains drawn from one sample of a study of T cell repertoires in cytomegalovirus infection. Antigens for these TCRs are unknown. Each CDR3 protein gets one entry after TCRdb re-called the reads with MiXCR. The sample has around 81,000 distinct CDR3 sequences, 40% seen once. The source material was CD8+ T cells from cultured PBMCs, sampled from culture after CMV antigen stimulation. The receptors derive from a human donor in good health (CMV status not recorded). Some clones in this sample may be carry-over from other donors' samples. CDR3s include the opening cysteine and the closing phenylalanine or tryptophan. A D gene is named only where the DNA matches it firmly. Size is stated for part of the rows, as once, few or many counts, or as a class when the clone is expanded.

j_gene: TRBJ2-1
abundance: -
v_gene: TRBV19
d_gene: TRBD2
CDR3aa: CASSIVGLVHNEQFF
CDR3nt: TGTGCCAGTAGTATAGTGGGACTAGTCCACAATGAGCAGTTCTTC

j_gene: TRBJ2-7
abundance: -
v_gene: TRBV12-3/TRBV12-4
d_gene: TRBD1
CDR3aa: CASSLVPPGGTYEQYF
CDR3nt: TGTGCCAGCAGTTTAGTACCGCCAGGGGGAACCTACGAGCAGTACTTC

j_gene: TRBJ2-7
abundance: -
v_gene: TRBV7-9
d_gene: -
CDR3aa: CASSSVGGYEQYF
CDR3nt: TGTGCCAGCAGCTCTGTAGGGGGCTACGAGCAGTACTTC

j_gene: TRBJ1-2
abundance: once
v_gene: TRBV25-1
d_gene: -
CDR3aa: CASSESTVPNYGYTF
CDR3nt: TGTGCCAGCAGTGAATCTACAGTACCTAACTATGGCTACACCTTC

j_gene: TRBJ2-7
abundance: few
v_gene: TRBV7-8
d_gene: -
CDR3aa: CASSLALSFNEQYF
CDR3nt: TGTGCCAGCAGCTTAGCGCTCAGTTTCAACGAGCAGTACTTC

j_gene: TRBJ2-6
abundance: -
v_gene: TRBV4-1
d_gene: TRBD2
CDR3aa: CASSPSSGALSGANVLTF
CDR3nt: TGCGCCAGCAGTCCTTCTAGCGGGGCGCTCTCTGGGGCCAACGTCCTGACTTTC

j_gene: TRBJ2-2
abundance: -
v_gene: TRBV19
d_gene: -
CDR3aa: CASSIPNGGSYTGELFF
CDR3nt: TGTGCCAGTAGTATCCCCAATGGCGGGTCATACACCGGGGAGCTGTTTTTT

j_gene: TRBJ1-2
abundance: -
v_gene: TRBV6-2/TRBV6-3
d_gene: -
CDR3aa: CASSGSPGEYYGYTF
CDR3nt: TGTGCCAGCAGTGGATCTCCAGGGGAATACTATGGCTACACCTTC

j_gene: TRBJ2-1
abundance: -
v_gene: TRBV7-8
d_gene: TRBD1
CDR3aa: CASSPGTGNNEQFF
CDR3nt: TGTGCCAGCAGCCCCGGGACAGGGAACAATGAGCAGTTCTTC

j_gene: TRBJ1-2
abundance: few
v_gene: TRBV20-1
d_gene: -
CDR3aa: CSARDKDGGSYGYTF
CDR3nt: TGCAGTGCTAGAGATAAGGACGGGGGTAGCTATGGCTACACCTTC

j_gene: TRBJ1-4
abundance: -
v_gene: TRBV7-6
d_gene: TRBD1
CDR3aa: CASSWGTGANEKLFF
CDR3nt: TGTGCCAGCAGCTGGGGGACAGGGGCTAATGAAAAACTGTTTTTT

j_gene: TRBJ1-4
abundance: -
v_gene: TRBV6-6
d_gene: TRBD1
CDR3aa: CASSYSPTGAEEKLFF
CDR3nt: TGTGCCAGCAGTTACTCTCCCACAGGGGCAGAAGAAAAACTGTTTTTT

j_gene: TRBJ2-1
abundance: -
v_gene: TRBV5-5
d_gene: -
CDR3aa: CASSLVRDNEQFF
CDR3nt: TGTGCCAGCAGCTTAGTCAGGGACAATGAGCAGTTCTTC

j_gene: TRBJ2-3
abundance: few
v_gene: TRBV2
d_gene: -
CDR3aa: CASIDGDFTDTQYF
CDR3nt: TGTGCCAGTATAGATGGGGATTTCACAGATACGCAGTATTTT

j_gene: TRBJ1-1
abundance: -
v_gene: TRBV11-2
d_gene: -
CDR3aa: CASSLDLRKRKAEAFF
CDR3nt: TGTGCCAGCAGCTTAGACCTCAGAAAAAGGAAGGCTGAAGCTTTCTTT

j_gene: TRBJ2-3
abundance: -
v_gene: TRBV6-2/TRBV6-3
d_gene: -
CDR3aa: CASSPDISGPYTDTQYF
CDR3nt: TGTGCCAGCAGTCCCGATATCAGCGGGCCCTACACAGATACGCAGTATTTT

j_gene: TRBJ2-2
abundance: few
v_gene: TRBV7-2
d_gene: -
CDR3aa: CASSSQRWGDTANTGELFF
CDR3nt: TGTGCCAGCAGCTCCCAACGTTGGGGGGATACTGCGAACACCGGGGAGCTGTTTTTT

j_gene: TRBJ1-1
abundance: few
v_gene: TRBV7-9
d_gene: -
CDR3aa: CASSFRDKNTEAFF
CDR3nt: TGTGCCAGCAGCTTCCGGGACAAGAACACTGAAGCTTTCTTT

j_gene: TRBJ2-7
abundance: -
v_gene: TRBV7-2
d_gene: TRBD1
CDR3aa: CASSIGQGGPYEQYF
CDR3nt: TGTGCCAGCAGCATCGGACAGGGAGGCCCCTACGAGCAGTACTTC

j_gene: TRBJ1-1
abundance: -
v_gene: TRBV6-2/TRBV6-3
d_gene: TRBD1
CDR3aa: CASGQGAFNTEAFF
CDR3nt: TGTGCCAGTGGACAGGGGGCCTTCAACACTGAAGCTTTCTTT

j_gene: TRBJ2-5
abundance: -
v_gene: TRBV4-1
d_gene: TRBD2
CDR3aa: CASSLERRGGHETQYF
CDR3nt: TGCGCCAGCAGCCTCGAGAGGCGGGGGGGCCACGAGACCCAGTACTTC

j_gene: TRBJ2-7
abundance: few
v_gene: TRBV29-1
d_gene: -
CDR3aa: CSVGSGQSYEQYF
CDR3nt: TGCAGCGTTGGTTCCGGACAATCCTACGAGCAGTACTTC

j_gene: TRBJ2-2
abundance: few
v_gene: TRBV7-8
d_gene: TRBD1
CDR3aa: CASSSGTGVTGELFF
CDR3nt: TGTGCCAGCAGTTCCGGGACAGGGGTCACCGGGGAGCTGTTTTTT

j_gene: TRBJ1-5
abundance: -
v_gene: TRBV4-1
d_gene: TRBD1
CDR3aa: CASSQPTGGYSNQPQHF
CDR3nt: TGCGCCAGCAGCCAACCCACAGGGGGATATAGCAATCAGCCCCAGCATTTT

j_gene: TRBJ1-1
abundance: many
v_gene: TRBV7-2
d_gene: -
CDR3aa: CASSRLIREGTEAFF
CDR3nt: TGTGCCAGCAGCCGATTAATTCGGGAGGGCACTGAAGCTTTCTTT

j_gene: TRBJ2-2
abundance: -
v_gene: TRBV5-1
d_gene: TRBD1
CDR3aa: CASSSWTGNTGELFF
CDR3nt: TGCGCCAGCAGCTCGTGGACAGGGAACACCGGGGAGCTGTTTTTT

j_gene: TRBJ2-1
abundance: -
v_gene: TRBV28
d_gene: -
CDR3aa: CASRDYIPLGYNEQFF
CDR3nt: TGTGCCAGCAGGGACTATATTCCTTTGGGGTACAATGAGCAGTTCTTC

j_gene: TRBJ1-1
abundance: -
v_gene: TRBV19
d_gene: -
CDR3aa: CASTEGGTEAFF
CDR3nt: TGTGCCAGTACCGAGGGGGGCACTGAAGCTTTCTTT

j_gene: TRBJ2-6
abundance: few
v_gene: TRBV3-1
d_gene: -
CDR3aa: CASSQGSHVLTF
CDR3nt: TGTGCCAGCAGCCAGGGAAGCCACGTCCTGACTTTC

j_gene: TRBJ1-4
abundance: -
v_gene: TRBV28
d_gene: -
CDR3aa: CATSREKLFF
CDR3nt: TGTGCCACTTCAAGGGAAAAACTGTTTTTT

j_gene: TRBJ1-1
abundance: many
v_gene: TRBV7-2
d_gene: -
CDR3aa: CASSLEWGSPLAFF
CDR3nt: TGTGCCAGCAGCTTAGAATGGGGCAGCCCGTTGGCTTTCTTT

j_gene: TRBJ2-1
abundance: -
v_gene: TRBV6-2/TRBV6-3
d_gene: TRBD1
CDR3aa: CASSLNAGGGSYNEQFF
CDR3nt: TGTGCCAGCAGTCTCAACGCAGGGGGCGGCTCCTACAATGAGCAGTTCTTC

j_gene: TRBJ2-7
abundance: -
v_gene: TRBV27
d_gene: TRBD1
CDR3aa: CASRTGTGSYEQYF
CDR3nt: TGTGCCAGCAGGACCGGGACAGGATCCTACGAGCAGTACTTC

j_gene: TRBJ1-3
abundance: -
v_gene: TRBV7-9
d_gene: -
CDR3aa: CASSYPDFSEGNTIYF
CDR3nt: TGTGCCAGCAGCTATCCCGATTTCTCTGAAGGAAACACCATATATTTT

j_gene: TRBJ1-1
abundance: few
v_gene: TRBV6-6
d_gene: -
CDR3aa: CASSSSLNTEAFF
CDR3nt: TGTGCCAGCAGTTCGTCGTTAAACACTGAAGCTTTCTTT

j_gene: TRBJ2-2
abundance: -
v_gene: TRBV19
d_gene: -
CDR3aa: CAVSDREANTGELFF
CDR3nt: TGTGCCGTCTCTGACAGGGAGGCCAACACCGGGGAGCTGTTTTTT